Sequencing of this TCR beta chain was carried out in a study of OX40 agonist ivuxolimab in advanced cancers. This table comes from immunoSEQ multiplex PCR, and its TCRdb copy is limited to in-frame clones, with some not included. The table lists 20,000 to 30,000 clones, around 90% of them singletons. The germline CDR1 and CDR2 sequences are LGHNA and YSLEER. Trimming left V 0 bases short and J 8 bases short, with 4 bases between. CDR3 length equals 11 residues. The receptor was derived from an adult with an advanced solid tumor such as melanoma, head and neck, liver or kidney cancer. The specimen was CD4+ or CD8+ T cells sorted from blood, collected in a trial of the OX40 agonist ivuxolimab. This chain uses TRBV4-3 with TRBJ1-1; D call uncertain. CDR3 loop: CASSQEGEAFF. The CDR3, as DNA: TGCGCCAGCAGCCAAGAAGGGGAAGCTTTCTTT.